This is a list of T cell receptor beta chains from one sample in a study of T cell responses to AZD1222 COVID-19 vaccine. Some clones are missing from TCRdb's copy, which holds only in-frame ones; the method was immunoSEQ multiplex PCR. The table records over 50,000 clones, around 82% of them present only once. Here the sequenced sample was peripheral blood, taken 28 days after the second AZD1222 dose. The receptor set was obtained from an adult who received the AZD1222 COVID-19 vaccine. Both conserved end residues are part of each CDR3. The D gene is left open where the match is weak. Clone size is not always given. Where it is, it says once, few, many or a class for expanded clones.

D gene	clone size	V gene	J gene	CDR3 DNA	CDR3 protein
-	few	TRBV5-6	TRBJ2-1	TGTGCCAGCAGCGCCGAGACTGGAGACAATGAGCAGTTCTTC	CASSAETGDNEQFF
TRBD1	-	TRBV18	TRBJ2-7	TGTGCCAGCTCACCCCGGGACAGGAACTACGAGCAGTACTTC	CASSPRDRNYEQYF
-	-	TRBV18	TRBJ2-2	TGTGCCAGCTCACAAACGGAGGGGAACACCGGGGAGCTGTTTTTT	CASSQTEGNTGELFF
TRBD1	-	TRBV10-3	TRBJ2-7	TGTGCCATCAGTGAGGGGACAGGGGGAAGCGAGCAGTACTTC	CAISEGTGGSEQYF
TRBD2	few	TRBV6-5	TRBJ2-1	TGTGCCAGTCGGCGAGCGGGAGCCCATGAGCAGTTCTTC	CASRRAGAHEQFF
TRBD1	-	TRBV5-1	TRBJ2-5	TGCGCCAGCAGCCCTGGGACAGCACAAGAGACCCAGTACTTC	CASSPGTAQETQYF
TRBD2	-	TRBV6-4	TRBJ2-3	TGTGCCAGCAGTGGCGGCGGGAGTACGCAGTATTTT	CASSGGGSTQYF
-	-	TRBV3-1/TRBV3-2	TRBJ2-7	TGTGCCAGCAGCCAAGCCCCGGGGAGCTCCTACGAGCAGTACTTC	CASSQAPGSSYEQYF
TRBD1	-	TRBV4-2	TRBJ2-7	TGTGCCAGCAGCCCCTTGACAGGGGTAGATTACGAGCAGTACTTC	CASSPLTGVDYEQYF
TRBD2	-	TRBV19	TRBJ2-3	TGTGCCAGTAGTACGTCTAGCGGGAGCACAGATACGCAGTATTTT	CASSTSSGSTDTQYF
-	once	TRBV4-1	TRBJ2-7	TGCGCCAGCAGCCAAGGGACGTACTACGAGCAGTACTTC	CASSQGTYYEQYF
-	-	TRBV4-3	TRBJ2-2	TGCGCCAGCAGCCAAGGGGTGGGCGGGGAGCTGTTTTTT	CASSQGVGGELFF
-	-	TRBV11-2	TRBJ1-5	TGTGCCAGCAGCCCCCACCCGGAGCCCTACAATAGCAATCAGCCCCAGCATTTT	CASSPHPEPYNSNQPQHF
-	once	TRBV10-3	TRBJ1-5	TGTGCCATCAGTGTGAGAGGGTTTAATCAGCCCCAGCATTTT	CAISVRGFNQPQHF
TRBD1	-	TRBV28	TRBJ1-2	TGTGCCAGCAGCCCGGGACAGGGGGCGCAAGCCTATGGCTACACCTTC	CASSPGQGAQAYGYTF
TRBD1	few	TRBV15	TRBJ2-7	TGTGCCACCAGCAGAGCCGACAGGGCTATGAACGAGCAGTACTTC	CATSRADRAMNEQYF
-	-	TRBV5-1	TRBJ1-4	TGCGCCAGCAGCTTCACGGGGTCAGGGTACCTGTTTTTT	CASSFTGSGYLFF
-	few	TRBV10-3	TRBJ1-2	TGTGCCATCAGCTCAGGGGATGGGATCGGTGGCTACACCTTC	CAISSGDGIGGYTF
-	few	TRBV12-3/TRBV12-4	TRBJ2-1	TGTGCCAGCAGTTTGGTGGGGGCCGATGAGCAGTTCTTC	CASSLVGADEQFF
-	-	TRBV5-1	TRBJ1-1	TGCGCCAGCAGCTTAAGACCGGCTAACACTGAAGCTTTCTTT	CASSLRPANTEAFF
TRBD1	-	TRBV7-7	TRBJ1-1	TGTGCCAGCAGCCCCGGACCCGGGACAGGGGCCACTGAAGCTTTCTTT	CASSPGPGTGATEAFF
-	once	TRBV7-9	TRBJ1-3	TGTGCCAGCAGCGAAACAGGAAACACCATATATTTT	CASSETGNTIYF
TRBD2	-	TRBV6-5	TRBJ2-7	TGTGCCAGCAGTTCTCCAGCGGGAGCCTCCGAGCAGTACTTC	CASSSPAGASEQYF
TRBD2	-	TRBV27	TRBJ2-5	TGTGCCAGCAGTTTATCGCGGGAGGTGGCTCAAGAGACCCAGTACTTC	CASSLSREVAQETQYF
-	-	TRBV2	TRBJ2-2	TGTGCCAGCAGAGTAGGAATGAACACCGGGGAGCTGTTTTTT	CASRVGMNTGELFF
TRBD2	once	TRBV18	TRBJ2-7	TGTGCCAGCTCACCAGGGACTAGCAAAGCCTACGAGCAGTACTTC	CASSPGTSKAYEQYF
-	-	TRBV28	TRBJ2-5	TGTGCCAGCAGTTTAAGGCCGGGCCTCCCGAGGGGAGAGACCCAGTACTTC	CASSLRPGLPRGETQYF
-	-	TRBV10-3	TRBJ2-1	TGTGCCATCACCAGGAGTAAAAGTGGATCCTCGCCTAGCAGGAGGGACAATGAGCAGTTCTTC	CAITRSKSGSSPSRRDNEQFF
TRBD2	once	TRBV6-6	TRBJ2-1	TGTGCCAGCAGTTACTCGAGCGGGAGGTTCAATGAGCAGTTCTTC	CASSYSSGRFNEQFF
-	once	TRBV2	TRBJ2-3	TGTGCCAGCAGTCCCGCTAGCGGCACAGATACGCAGTATTTT	CASSPASGTDTQYF
TRBD1	-	TRBV27	TRBJ2-7	TGTGCCAGCAGTTTAGTGGCAGGGGGCCGGGAGCAGTACTTC	CASSLVAGGREQYF
-	-	TRBV27	TRBJ2-2	TGTGCCAGCAGTTTTCCAGGGACCGGGGAGCTGTTTTTT	CASSFPGTGELFF
TRBD2	-	TRBV24-1	TRBJ2-1	TGTGCCACCAGCATGTCTCTAGCGGGATTCAGTGAGCAGTTCTTC	CATSMSLAGFSEQFF
-	-	TRBV28	TRBJ1-4	TGTGCCAGCAAGTGGAGTAATGAAAAACTGTTTTTT	CASKWSNEKLFF
-	-	TRBV9	TRBJ2-7	TGTGCCAGCAGCGCCTCAATGGGGGAGCAGTACTTC	CASSASMGEQYF
-	-	TRBV6-5	TRBJ1-6	TGTGCCAGCAGTTACGACAGTAATTCACCCCTCCACTTT	CASSYDSNSPLHF
-	-	TRBV9	TRBJ2-7	TGTGCCAGCAGCGGAGCGGGTACCTACGAGCAGTACTTC	CASSGAGTYEQYF
-	-	TRBV5-1	TRBJ2-2	TGCGCCAGCAGCAACCCACGGGGGCCCTCGAACACCGGGGAGCTGTTTTTT	CASSNPRGPSNTGELFF
-	-	TRBV7-2	TRBJ1-5	TGTGCCAGCAGCTTAGAAGGACAGAGCAATCAGCCCCAGCATTTT	CASSLEGQSNQPQHF
TRBD2	-	TRBV6-2/TRBV6-3	TRBJ2-1	TGTGCCAGCAGTTACTCTGGGACTAGAAATGAGCAGTTCTTC	CASSYSGTRNEQFF
-	-	TRBV5-1	TRBJ2-2	TGCGCCAGCAGCTTGGATTCGGGGAATACGATAGGCGGGGAGCTGTTTTTT	CASSLDSGNTIGGELFF
-	few	TRBV10-3	TRBJ1-1	TGTGCCATCAGTGGGGGACAAGGGAACACTGAAGCTTTCTTT	CAISGGQGNTEAFF
-	-	TRBV11-2	TRBJ2-3	TGTGCCAGCAGCTTAGGGTCACTAGCCCCCGATACGCAGTATTTT	CASSLGSLAPDTQYF
-	-	TRBV29-1	TRBJ2-5	TGCAGCGTTGGAGGGGTCAGTTTCGAGACCCAGTACTTC	CSVGGVSFETQYF
-	-	TRBV13	TRBJ1-1	TGTGCCAGCACCCAAAACCCCCAGGGTGAAGCTTTCTTT	CASTQNPQGEAFF
-	-	TRBV9	TRBJ2-7	TGTGCCAGCAGCGTAGCCACAGGGACCTCCTACGAGCAGTACTTC	CASSVATGTSYEQYF
-	-	TRBV19	TRBJ1-2	TGTGCCAGTAAATCGGGATCCTATGGCTACACCTTC	CASKSGSYGYTF
-	-	TRBV28	TRBJ2-2	TGTGCCACGGAGGAGAACACCGGGGAGCTGTTTTTT	CATEENTGELFF
TRBD1	few	TRBV5-1	TRBJ2-7	TGCGCCAGCAGCTTGGCCGGACAGGGTGCCTACGAGCAGTACTTC	CASSLAGQGAYEQYF
-	-	TRBV28	TRBJ1-5	TGTGCCAGCAGTTTGAGTCAGGGAAGGAGGATCAGCAATCAGCCCCAGCATTTT	CASSLSQGRRISNQPQHF
TRBD1	-	TRBV18	TRBJ2-3	TGTGCCAGCTCCCCCCGGACAGGGTTATCCAGTACGCAGTATTTT	CASSPRTGLSSTQYF
TRBD2	-	TRBV29-1	TRBJ2-1	TGCAGCGCTGCCGGGACTAGCGGGAGAGCGTTAGATGAGCAGTTCTTC	CSAAGTSGRALDEQFF
TRBD2	-	TRBV7-6	TRBJ2-7	TGTGCCAGCAGCTTAGCGGGGGGGACTAGCTGGTCCGAGCAGTACTTC	CASSLAGGTSWSEQYF
-	-	TRBV4-3	TRBJ2-1	TGCGCCAGCAGCCAAGATAGGGCGGCACCGGGCAATGAGCAGTTCTTC	CASSQDRAAPGNEQFF
TRBD2	-	TRBV28	TRBJ2-7	TGTGCCAGCAGTCCGGCCGGGAGGGCCGGCAGTTACGAGCAGTACTTC	CASSPAGRAGSYEQYF